The 20 T cell receptor beta chains below all came from one sample that was sequenced in a study of T-cell reconstitution after alpha-beta-depleted transplantation in children. During its preparation, the TCRbeta library received unique molecular identifiers. TCRdb called the PCR reads again in MiXCR, with one record for every CDR3 protein. In the table there are 450,000 to 600,000 distinct CDR3 sequences, 15% to 20% of which are singletons. Sequencing used PBMCs from the stem cell graft donor, obtained from the stem cell graft. These receptors were obtained from a human donor who donated a stem cell graft to a child with acute lymphoblastic leukemia.

This clonotype occurred many times. The rearrangement joins TRBV12-3 or TRBV12-4 to TRBJ2-1, with 11 bases aligning to TRBD2. V gave up 7 bases and J gave up 4 bases; unmatched junction bases: 15. CDR3 length: 18 amino acids. In nucleotides, the CDR3 is TGTGCCAGCAACCTTAGGGGGCTAGCGGGAGGACGGTACAATGAGCAGTTCTTC. As protein: CASNLRGLAGGRYNEQFF.

This clonotype has just a few counts. This chain joins TRBV12-3 or TRBV12-4 and TRBJ2-7, with D unclear. This CDR3 has 13 amino acids. Trimming removed 8 bases at V and 0 bases at J, with 11 bases between. The CDR3 DNA follows: TGTGCCAGCGGTGGCCTCTACTCCTACGAGCAGTACTTC. It specifies CASGGLYSYEQYF.

J is TRBJ1-1 and V is TRBV5-1; weak D call: TRBD1 (5 bases). The CDR3 has 16 amino acids. Trimming removed 0 bases from V and 3 bases from J, with 15 bases in between. Per the germline V gene, CDR1 is SGHRS and CDR2 is YFSETQ. The CDR3 DNA reads TGCGCCAGCAGCTTGGCCGGGGGGATGGTTTACACTGAAGCTTTCTTT. It is translated as CASSLAGGMVYTEAFF.

This clonotype was seen a handful of times. The chain uses TRBV14 and TRBJ2-7, with 7 positions matching TRBD1. This CDR3 has 16 residues. The junction had 13 bases not matched to a gene; V was cut back by 4 bases and J by 4 bases. Germline V CDR1 and CDR2: SGHDN, FVKESK. The CDR3 nucleotides are TGTGCCAGCAGCCCAGGACAGGCCGGCATCTTTTACGAGCAGTACTTC. Residues: CASSPGQAGIFYEQYF.

The CDR3 nucleotides are TGCAGTGCTCCCCTCGGACTAGGGATTTCCAATGAGCAGTTCTTC. It codes for CSAPLGLGISNEQFF. The chain uses TRBV20-1 and TRBJ2-1; 7 bases fit TRBD2. This CDR3 has 15 amino acids. The V and J ends lost 5 bases and 6 bases, in that order; junction bases with no gene match: 13. The germline V gene has CDR1 DFQATT and CDR2 SNEGSKA (reference sequence).

The V gene is TRBV5-1, the J gene TRBJ2-3, with 15 bases matching TRBD2. V was pared by 4 bases and J by 6 bases, with 6 bases of the junction left unmatched. The germline CDR1 and CDR2 sequences are SGHRS and YFSETQ. This CDR3 spans 16 amino acids. CDR3 sequence: CASSGTSGRLVDTQYF. The CDR3 DNA reads as TGCGCCAGCAGCGGGACTAGCGGGAGGCTAGTGGATACGCAGTATTTT.

The chain employs TRBV6-2 or TRBV6-3 and TRBJ2-3; D is possibly TRBD2 (6 bases). Looked up from germline, CDR1 is MNHEY and CDR2 is SVGEGT. CDR3 length: 16 amino acids. Trimming removed 0 bases from V and 5 bases from J, with 15 bases in between. The CDR3 here is CASSYSSGSTEDTQYF. The CDR3 DNA reads TGTGCCAGCAGTTACTCCTCCGGGAGCACGGAAGATACGCAGTATTTT.

This clonotype has only a few counts. V is TRBV27 and J is TRBJ2-7; weak D call: TRBD1 (5 bases). V was cut by 7 bases and J by 7 bases, with 14 bases left in between. The germline gives CDR1 MNHEY, CDR2 SMNVEV (reference sequence). This CDR3 has 12 amino acids. The DNA of the CDR3 is TGTGCCAGCATAGGGGCCCCGGGTGAGCAGTACTTC. This gives the protein CASIGAPGEQYF.

This clonotype has ten or more counts. The genes are TRBV5-1 and TRBJ2-7, with D possibly matching TRBD2 (5 bases). This CDR3 is built from 14 residues. Germline CDR1 reads SGHRS; CDR2 reads YFSETQ. Trimming took off 7 bases at V and 6 bases at J, with 20 bases between the two ends. CDR3 region: CASQEVVAGGEQYF. The CDR3 DNA follows: TGCGCCAGCCAGGAGGTGGTGGCAGGTGGCGAGCAGTACTTC.

This sequence joins TRBV12-3 or TRBV12-4 and TRBJ2-1; TRBD2 matches 8 bases. V shed 7 bases and J 5 bases; nucleotides not matched to a gene: 10. The CDR3 length is 15 residues. CDR3 nucleotides: TGTGCCAGCAAGGGGGGGGCGGGAGGCCACAATGAGCAGTTCTTC. It encodes CASKGGAGGHNEQFF.

The chain employs TRBV27 and TRBJ2-7; D might be TRBD1 (6 bases). Germline V gives CDR1 MNHEY, CDR2 SMNVEV (reference sequence). V was shortened by 1 base and J by 1 base, with 11 bases between the two germline ends. The CDR3 length is 15 residues. The CDR3 bases are TGTGCCAGCAGTTTATTTACAGGGCAGTCCTACGAGCAGTACTTC. It codes for CASSLFTGQSYEQYF.

The chain joins TRBV2 to TRBJ2-7; D not resolved. Germline V gene lookup returns CDR1 SNHLY and CDR2 FYNNEI. The CDR3 sequence is 14 residues long. V was clipped by 0 bases and J by 5 bases, with 11 bases between them. CDR3 loop: CASSEAGRSHEQYF. In DNA, the CDR3 is TGTGCCAGCAGTGAAGCGGGCAGAAGCCACGAGCAGTACTTC.

This clonotype has only a few counts. The V gene is TRBV27, the J gene TRBJ1-5; D is unresolved. V dropped 1 base and J dropped 3 bases, with 4 bases sitting between them. The CDR3 has 13 amino acids. The germline V gene has CDR1 MNHEY and CDR2 SMNVEV (reference sequence). Written as DNA, the CDR3 is TGTGCCAGCAGTTTATGGCACAATCAGCCCCAGCATTTT. Its protein product is CASSLWHNQPQHF.

The chain combines TRBV18 with TRBJ2-2, with 11 bases identical to TRBD2. Germline CDR1 and CDR2: KGHSH and LQKENI. The length of the CDR3 is 18 residues. The V segment lost 0 bases and the J segment 9 bases; nucleotides outside the gene matches: 12. In nucleotides, the CDR3 is TGTGCCAGCTCACCACCACTAGCGGGAGAACGGAAAACCCGGGAGCTGTTTTTT. Residues: CASSPPLAGERKTRELFF.

The V and J genes are TRBV12-5 and TRBJ2-1; maybe TRBD1 (5 bases). The germline CDR1 and CDR2 sequences are LGHNT and FRNRAP. The CDR3 runs 16 residues. V was pared by 0 bases and J by 0 bases, with 9 bases between. The chain's CDR3 is CASGLVQEISYNEQFF. The CDR3 nucleotides read TGTGCTAGTGGTTTGGTACAGGAAATCTCCTACAATGAGCAGTTCTTC.

There are a few counts of this clonotype. The J gene is TRBJ1-6, the V gene TRBV3-1; no reliable D call. The germline V gene encodes CDR1 LGHDT and CDR2 YNNKEL (reference sequence). Trimming took off 0 bases at V and 2 bases at J, with 11 bases between the two ends. CDR3 length equals 17 residues. The CDR3 region is CASSQEYAAPYNSPLHF. The CDR3 nucleotides read TGTGCCAGCAGCCAAGAATACGCTGCTCCCTATAATTCACCCCTCCACTTT. Based on the CDR3 plus reference TRBV3-1 and TRBJ1-6, the full variable domain is DTAVSQTPKYLVTQMGNDKSIKCEQNLGHDTMYWYKQDSKKFLKIMFSYNNKELIINETVPNRFSPKSPDKAHLNLHINSLELGDSAVYFCASSQEYAAPYNSPLHFGNGTRLTVT.

This clonotype was observed a few times. The chain joins TRBV6-2 or TRBV6-3 to TRBJ1-1; tentative D call: TRBD1 (5 bases). This CDR3 is 14 amino acids long. Germline V lookup: CDR1 MNHEY, CDR2 SVGEGT. Trimming removed 7 bases at V and 10 bases at J, with 22 bases between. Here the CDR3 reads CASTSGLLGVGAFF. CDR3 in DNA: TGTGCCAGCACGTCGGGACTGCTCGGGGTGGGAGCTTTCTTT.

In its sample, this clonotype was seen a few times. The chain joins TRBV4-1 to TRBJ1-1; D is ambiguous. V lost 1 base to trimming and J lost 1 base, with 10 bases between them. The CDR3 length is 15 residues. Germline V gene sequence: CDR1 MGHRA, CDR2 YSYEKL. The DNA of the CDR3 is TGCGCCAGCAGCCAAGTCCCCGGGGAGAACACTGAAGCTTTCTTT. Its translation: CASSQVPGENTEAFF.

This clonotype has a handful of counts. The rearrangement links TRBV29-1 to TRBJ1-1; D might be TRBD1 (5 bases). Deletions cut 4 bases from V and 3 bases from J, with 18 bases between. This CDR3 spans 15 amino acids. CDR1 and CDR2 from the germline V gene are SQVTM and ANQGSEA. The CDR3 loop reads CSVGQGRRSDTEAFF. CDR3 DNA: TGCAGCGTTGGGCAGGGACGGCGGTCGGACACTGAAGCTTTCTTT.

This clonotype was found a few times. This sequence joins TRBV4-1 and TRBJ1-2, with D possibly TRBD1 on 6 matching bases. The germline CDR1 and CDR2 sequences are MGHRA and YSYEKL. Trimming cost V 1 base and J 3 bases, with 12 bases left between them. This CDR3 is built from 15 residues. CDR3 bases: TGCGCCAGCAGCCAAGTAGGACAGTTTTACTATGGCTACACCTTC. This sequence encodes CASSQVGQFYYGYTF.